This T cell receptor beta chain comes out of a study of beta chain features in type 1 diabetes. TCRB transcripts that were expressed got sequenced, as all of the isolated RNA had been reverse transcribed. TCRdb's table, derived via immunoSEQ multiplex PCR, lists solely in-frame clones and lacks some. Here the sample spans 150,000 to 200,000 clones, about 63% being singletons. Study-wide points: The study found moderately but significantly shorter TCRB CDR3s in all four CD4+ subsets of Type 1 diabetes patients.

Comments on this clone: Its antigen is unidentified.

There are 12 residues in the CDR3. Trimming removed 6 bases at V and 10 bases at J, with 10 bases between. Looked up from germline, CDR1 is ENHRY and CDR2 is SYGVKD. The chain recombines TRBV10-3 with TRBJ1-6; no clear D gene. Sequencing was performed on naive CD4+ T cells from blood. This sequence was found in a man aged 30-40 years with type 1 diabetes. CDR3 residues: CAIRGRDSPLHF. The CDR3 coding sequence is TGTGCCATCAGGGGGAGAGACTCACCCCTCCACTTT.